These T cell receptor beta chains were read from a single sample in a study of blood T cell repertoires in COVID-19. The data were produced by immunoSEQ multiplex PCR, yet TCRdb's version contains in-frame clones alone and is incomplete. The sample consists of 70,000 or so clones, over 80% of them appearing once. Sequencing input: peripheral blood. All receptors come from a man aged 45-65 years with COVID-19, enrolled during active disease. The CDR3 runs from the conserved cysteine through the conserved F or W. D genes are given only for firm matches. A row's size may be missing; if present it is once, few, many or a size class.

. | . | TRBJ1-3 | TRBV6-5 | TGTGCCAGCAGTCCTCCCCGGGATGGAAACACCATATATTTT | CASSPPRDGNTIYF
. | . | TRBJ2-3 | TRBV6-5 | TGTGCCAGCACTAAGACTGGTTCTAGCACAGATACGCAGTATTTT | CASTKTGSSTDTQYF
. | . | TRBJ1-5 | TRBV5-1 | TGCGCCAGCAGCGTACAGGGTGCGGTAGGTCAGCCCCAGCATTTT | CASSVQGAVGQPQHF
TRBD1 | . | TRBJ2-1 | TRBV7-3 | TGTGCCAGCAGCTCCGTCCCGGGACAGGGTAGGAATGAGCAGTTCTTC | CASSSVPGQGRNEQFF
. | . | TRBJ1-3 | TRBV7-8 | TGTGCCAGCAGTCCAACAGGTGGAAACACCATATATTTT | CASSPTGGNTIYF
. | . | TRBJ1-1 | TRBV10-3 | TGTGCCACCCGCGGGCAGGTAAACACTGAAGCTTTCTTT | CATRGQVNTEAFF
TRBD2 | . | TRBJ2-1 | TRBV15 | TGTGCCACCAGCAGAGGGGGACTAGCGGGGTACTACAATGAGCAGTTCTTC | CATSRGGLAGYYNEQFF
. | . | TRBJ2-5 | TRBV11-1 | TGTGCCAGCAGCCGAGGACTTTTCGGGGAAGAGACCCAGTACTTC | CASSRGLFGEETQYF
TRBD1 | few | TRBJ1-1 | TRBV12-5 | TGTGCTAGTCAAAGACAGGGGGGGGCTGAAGCTTTCTTT | CASQRQGGAEAFF
. | . | TRBJ2-7 | TRBV2 | TGTGCCAGCAGTGAATGGGGGGGGCGAGTCGACGAGCAGTACTTC | CASSEWGGRVDEQYF
TRBD2 | . | TRBJ2-3 | TRBV4-3 | TGCGCCAGCAGCCAAGGGGGCGGGAGGGCCAACTTTGATACGCAGTATTTT | CASSQGGGRANFDTQYF
TRBD2 | few | TRBJ2-1 | TRBV9 | TGTGCCAGCAGCGTTTGGGCTAGCGGGGCAAACGAGCAGTTCTTC | CASSVWASGANEQFF
. | . | TRBJ2-1 | TRBV5-6 | TGTGCCAGCGGAAAGGAGGTTGCGTCCTACAATGAGCAGTTCTTC | CASGKEVASYNEQFF
TRBD2 | few | TRBJ2-2 | TRBV5-1 | TGCGCCAGCAGCGTCCTCTCGGGACTAGCGGGAGGGAGCACCGGGGAGCTGTTTTTT | CASSVLSGLAGGSTGELFF
TRBD1 | . | TRBJ1-1 | TRBV19 | TGTGCCAGTAACGACAGGGACTTGAACACTGAAGCTTTCTTT | CASNDRDLNTEAFF
. | . | TRBJ2-7 | TRBV7-9 | TGTGCCAGCAGCTTAGAAGGAGGACTCTCCTACGAGCAGTACTTC | CASSLEGGLSYEQYF
. | . | TRBJ2-5 | TRBV2 | TGTGCCAGCAGCGCCGGTCTCCTGAAGACCCAGTACTTC | CASSAGLLKTQYF
. | . | TRBJ2-3 | TRBV27 | TGTGCCAGCAGTTTATCGGGGAGATCTAGCACAGATACGCAGTATTTT | CASSLSGRSSTDTQYF
. | once | TRBJ2-4 | TRBV28 | TGTGCCAGCAGTCAGAGACAGCCAAATTCGTGGAACATTCAGTACTTC | CASSQRQPNSWNIQYF
TRBD2 | . | TRBJ2-5 | TRBV11-3 | TGTGCCAGCAGCCGACGGACTAGCGGGAGTGTAGAGACCCAGTACTTC | CASSRRTSGSVETQYF
TRBD1 | few | TRBJ1-1 | TRBV2 | TGTGCCAGCAGCGAGACAGGGGTTCGCACTGAAGCTTTCTTT | CASSETGVRTEAFF
. | . | TRBJ2-1 | TRBV18 | TGTGCCAGCTCTTCGAGCTCCTACAATGAGCAGTTCTTC | CASSSSSYNEQFF